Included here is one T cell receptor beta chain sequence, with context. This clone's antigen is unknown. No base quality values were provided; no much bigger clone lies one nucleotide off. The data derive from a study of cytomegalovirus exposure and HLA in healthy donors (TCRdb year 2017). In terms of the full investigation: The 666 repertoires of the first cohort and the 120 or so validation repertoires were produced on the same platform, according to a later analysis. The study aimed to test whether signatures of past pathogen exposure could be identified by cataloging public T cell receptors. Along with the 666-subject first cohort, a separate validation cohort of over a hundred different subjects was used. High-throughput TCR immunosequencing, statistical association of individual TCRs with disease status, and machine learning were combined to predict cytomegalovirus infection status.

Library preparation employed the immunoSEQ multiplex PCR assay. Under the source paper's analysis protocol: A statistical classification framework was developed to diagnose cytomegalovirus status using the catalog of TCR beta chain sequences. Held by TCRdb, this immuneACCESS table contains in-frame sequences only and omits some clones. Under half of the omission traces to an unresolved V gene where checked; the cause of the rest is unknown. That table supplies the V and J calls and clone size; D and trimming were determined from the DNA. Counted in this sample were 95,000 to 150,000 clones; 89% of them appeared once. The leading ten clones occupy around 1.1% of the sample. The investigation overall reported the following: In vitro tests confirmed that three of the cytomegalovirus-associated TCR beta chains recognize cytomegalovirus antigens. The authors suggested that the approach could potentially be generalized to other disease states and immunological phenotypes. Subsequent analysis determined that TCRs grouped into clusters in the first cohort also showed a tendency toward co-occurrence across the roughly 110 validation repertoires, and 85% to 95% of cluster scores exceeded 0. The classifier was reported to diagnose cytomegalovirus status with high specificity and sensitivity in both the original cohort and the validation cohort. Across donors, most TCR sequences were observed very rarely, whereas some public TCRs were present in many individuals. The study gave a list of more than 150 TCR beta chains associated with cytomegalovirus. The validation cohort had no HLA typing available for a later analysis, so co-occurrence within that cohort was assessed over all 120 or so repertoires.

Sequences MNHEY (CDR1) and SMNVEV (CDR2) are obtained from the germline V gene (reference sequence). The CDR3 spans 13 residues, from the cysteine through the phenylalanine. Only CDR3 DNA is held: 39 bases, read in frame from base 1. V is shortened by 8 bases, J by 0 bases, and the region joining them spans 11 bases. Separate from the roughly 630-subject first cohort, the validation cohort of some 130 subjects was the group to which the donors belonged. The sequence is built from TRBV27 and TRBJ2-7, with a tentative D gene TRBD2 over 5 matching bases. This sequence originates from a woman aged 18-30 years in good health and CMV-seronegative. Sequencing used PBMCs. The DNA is TGTGCCAGCGGCTTGACTAACTCCTACGAGCAGTACTTC. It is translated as CASGLTNSYEQYF.